Listed below are T cell receptor beta chains from one sample, sequenced in a study of human T cells and chemical hapten exposure. Each CDR3 protein gets one entry after TCRdb re-called the RACE reads with MiXCR. Of roughly 60,000 distinct CDR3 sequences in the sample, roughly 12% were seen once. The sample here was whole blood, taken in connection with sensitization to the hapten diphenylcyclopropenone (DPC). The receptor source for this set is a man aged 25 to 40 with alopecia areata. Some clones in this sample may be carry-over from other donors' samples. The CDR3 runs from the conserved cysteine through the conserved F or W. D genes are given only for firm matches. Where a row states a size, it is once, few, many or the class of an expanded clone; other rows omit it.

abundance	j_gene	v_gene	d_gene	CDR3aa	CDR3nt
.	TRBJ2-2	TRBV5-6	.	CASSLASTGELFF	TGTGCCAGCAGCTTGGCCTCCACCGGGGAGCTGTTTTTT
few	TRBJ1-4	TRBV28	.	CASRRSGTNEKLFF	TGTGCCAGCAGGAGGAGCGGAACTAATGAAAAACTGTTTTTT
many	TRBJ2-4	TRBV18	TRBD2	CASSPSGGFGNIQYF	TGTGCCAGCTCACCTAGCGGGGGGTTCGGAAACATTCAGTACTTC
.	TRBJ2-1	TRBV18	.	CASSPRVYEQFF	TGTGCCAGCTCACCGCGGGTTTACGAGCAGTTCTTC
many	TRBJ2-1	TRBV6-4	TRBD2	CASSDPQGAGNEQFF	TGTGCCAGCAGTGACCCCCAGGGAGCGGGGAATGAGCAGTTCTTC
many	TRBJ2-7	TRBV6-1	.	CASLDRWSSYEQYF	TGTGCCAGTCTTGACAGGTGGAGCTCCTACGAGCAGTACTTC
few	TRBJ2-3	TRBV5-1	.	CASSSDHYTDTQYF	TGCGCCAGCAGCTCCGACCACTACACAGATACGCAGTATTTT
many	TRBJ2-1	TRBV7-6	TRBD2	CASSLTSAGEQFF	TGTGCCAGCAGCTTAACTAGCGCGGGGGAGCAGTTCTTC
few	TRBJ2-7	TRBV6-5	.	CASSPIGGYEQYF	TGTGCCAGCAGCCCGATTGGAGGCTACGAGCAGTACTTC
many	TRBJ1-1	TRBV6-1	.	CASRQGAEAFF	TGTGCCAGCAGACAGGGAGCTGAAGCTTTCTTT
many	TRBJ1-2	TRBV29-1	.	CSVEGSGGGGYTF	TGCAGCGTTGAAGGGTCGGGTGGAGGTGGCTACACCTTC
many	TRBJ1-1	TRBV6-4	.	CASSDTDRGTEAFF	TGTGCCAGCAGTGACACGGACCGGGGGACTGAAGCTTTCTTT
many	TRBJ2-5	TRBV7-6	TRBD2	CASSRRGNQETQYF	TGTGCCAGCAGCAGGCGGGGGAACCAAGAGACCCAGTACTTC
once	TRBJ1-1	TRBV12-3/TRBV12-4	.	CASSLQGRLTEAFF	TGTGCCAGCAGTTTACAGGGAAGGCTGACTGAAGCTTTCTTT
many	TRBJ2-7	TRBV6-6	TRBD1	CASSSLGQGVSYEQYF	TGTGCCAGCAGTTCATTAGGACAGGGGGTCTCCTACGAGCAGTACTTC
few	TRBJ1-4	TRBV10-3	.	CAISESTGGNEKLFF	TGTGCCATCAGTGAATCAACCGGGGGTAATGAAAAACTGTTTTTT
.	TRBJ2-5	TRBV9	.	CASSREPGETQYF	TGTGCCAGCAGCCGGGAACCCGGAGAGACCCAGTACTTC
many	TRBJ1-1	TRBV29-1	TRBD1	CSVGGNRGVTEAFF	TGCAGCGTTGGGGGTAACAGGGGTGTCACTGAAGCTTTCTTT
few	TRBJ2-2	TRBV3-1	.	CASSQQGNTGELFF	TGTGCCAGCAGCCAACAGGGTAACACCGGGGAGCTGTTTTTT
many	TRBJ2-1	TRBV27	.	CASSFMGSYNEQFF	TGTGCCAGCAGTTTCATGGGCTCCTACAATGAGCAGTTCTTC
few	TRBJ1-4	TRBV6-6	.	CASSQPSGTSNEKLFF	TGTGCCAGCAGTCAACCCAGCGGGACCTCAAATGAAAAACTGTTTTTT
.	TRBJ1-2	TRBV27	.	CASSLNPRGGYGYTF	TGTGCCAGCAGTTTAAACCCCAGGGGTGGCTATGGCTACACCTTC
many	TRBJ2-7	TRBV4-2	.	CASSQDLRGPAYEQYF	TGTGCCAGCAGCCAAGATCTGAGGGGCCCTGCCTACGAGCAGTACTTC
.	TRBJ2-5	TRBV2	.	CASSDYSPQETQYF	TGTGCCAGCAGTGATTACAGCCCGCAAGAGACCCAGTACTTC
many	TRBJ2-1	TRBV9	.	CASSVAQGSYNEQFF	TGTGCCAGCAGCGTAGCCCAGGGCTCCTACAATGAGCAGTTCTTC
.	TRBJ1-4	TRBV6-4	.	CASLGKGPEGEKLFF	TGTGCCAGCCTCGGGAAGGGCCCGGAAGGGGAAAAACTGTTTTTT
many	TRBJ1-1	TRBV5-1	.	CASSLEAGVGTEAFF	TGCGCCAGCAGCTTGGAAGCGGGCGTGGGCACTGAAGCTTTCTTT
few	TRBJ1-4	TRBV4-3	TRBD1	CASGPGGAGEKLFF	TGCGCCAGCGGTCCAGGGGGCGCGGGTGAAAAACTGTTTTTT
.	TRBJ1-5	TRBV21-1	.	CASRNRWQPQHF	TGTGCCAGCAGGAACAGGTGGCAGCCCCAGCATTTT
many	TRBJ2-6	TRBV4-2	.	CASSQAEEGSGANVLTF	TGTGCCAGCAGCCAAGCCGAGGAGGGGTCTGGGGCCAACGTCCTGACTTTC
.	TRBJ1-1	TRBV6-1	.	CASIQSRDTEAFF	TGTGCCAGCATCCAATCCAGGGACACTGAAGCTTTCTTT
many	TRBJ2-7	TRBV5-1	.	CASSLDQSSYEQYF	TGCGCCAGCAGCTTGGATCAGAGCTCCTACGAGCAGTACTTC
.	TRBJ1-2	TRBV12-3/TRBV12-4	TRBD1	CASSLGIDGTGEFYGYTF	TGTGCCAGCAGTTTGGGGATTGATGGGACAGGAGAGTTCTATGGCTACACCTTC
.	TRBJ1-3	TRBV14	.	CASSQGVFKGGGNTIYF	TGTGCCAGCAGCCAAGGCGTATTTAAGGGAGGTGGAAACACCATATATTTT